Described below is a single TCR beta chain sequence and its context. These data belong to a study of blood T cell repertoires in COVID-19. Whole-study context: PBMCs, B-cell-depleted T cells, or T cells were the source of the cDNA or gDNA that made up the material.

Data came from immunoSEQ multiplex PCR; TCRdb stores just in-frame clones and leaves some out. The profile shows under 200,000 clones, approximately 88% of them singletons. The sequence derives from a woman aged 80 or over with active or convalescent COVID-19. Specimen: peripheral blood.

The CDR3 bases are TGTGCCAGTAGTAACGCCTTACAGGGTAGGGGAGAGACCCAGTACTTC. This encodes CASSNALQGRGETQYF. The chain uses TRBV19 and TRBJ2-5; a weak D match, TRBD1 (6 bases). CDR3 length equals 16 residues. Germline assignment: CDR1 LNHDA and CDR2 SQIVND (reference sequence). The V end lost 4 bases, the J end lost 4 bases, and 19 bases lay between the germline ends.